Listed below are T cell receptor beta chains from one sample, sequenced in a study of long-term antiretroviral therapy in people with HIV. Here immunoSEQ multiplex PCR was the method, and the copy in TCRdb shows in-frame clones only, minus some. The table records about 30,000 clones, around 92% of them present only once. Sequences were derived from unsorted PBMCs, sampled roughly 7.1 years after starting antiretroviral therapy. The receptor set was obtained from a man aged 45-65 years with HIV. Each CDR3 is given with its conserved first and last residue. D genes are given only for firm matches. Clone size is given for some rows only: seen once, a few or many times, or a class if the clone is expanded.

>TRBV18|NA|TRBJ1-3|NA
CASSPQGSSGNTIYF
TGTGCCAGCTCACCACAAGGCAGCTCTGGAAACACCATATATTTT
>TRBV27|NA|TRBJ2-2|TRBD2
CASSLVLAGGVSGELFF
TGTGCCAGCAGTTTAGTCCTAGCGGGGGGTGTCTCCGGGGAGCTGTTTTTT
>TRBV27|NA|TRBJ1-2|NA
CASRTDGLQGSGYTF
TGTGCCAGCCGGACGGACGGTTTACAGGGTTCTGGCTACACCTTC
>TRBV7-2|once|TRBJ2-6|NA
CASSLVGASGANVLTF
TGTGCCAGCAGCTTAGTGGGGGCATCTGGGGCCAACGTCCTGACTTTC
>TRBV11-2|medium-sized|TRBJ2-7|NA
CASSSKRGTSYEQYF
TGTGCCAGCAGCTCGAAGAGGGGAACCTCCTACGAGCAGTACTTC
>TRBV4-2|NA|TRBJ1-6|NA
CASSQDLVVGYNSPLHF
TGTGCCAGCAGCCAAGATCTGGTAGTGGGCTATAATTCACCCCTCCACTTT
>TRBV20-1|NA|TRBJ2-7|TRBD1
CSVLGQDEQYF
TGCAGTGTCCTAGGACAGGACGAGCAGTACTTC
>TRBV18|NA|TRBJ2-4|NA
CASSPDSRANIQYF
TGTGCCAGCTCACCCGACAGCCGCGCTAACATTCAGTACTTC
>TRBV7-8|once|TRBJ1-6|NA
CASSSPTLSSSYNSPLHF
TGTGCCAGCAGCTCACCGACCCTCTCCAGCTCCTATAATTCACCCCTCCACTTT
>TRBV6-1|NA|TRBJ1-2|NA
CASSEMGDRDGYTF
TGTGCCAGCAGTGAAATGGGTGACAGAGATGGCTACACCTTC
>TRBV18|NA|TRBJ2-2|TRBD1
CASSMGQANTGELFF
TGTGCCAGCTCAATGGGACAGGCGAACACCGGGGAGCTGTTTTTT
>TRBV27|NA|TRBJ2-2|TRBD2
CASSFDRLAGNQYTGELFF
TGTGCCAGCAGTTTCGATCGGTTAGCGGGGAATCAGTACACCGGGGAGCTGTTTTTT
>TRBV27|NA|TRBJ2-7|NA
CASSPSNQRVEQYF
TGTGCCAGCAGTCCCTCGAATCAAAGGGTCGAGCAGTACTTC
>TRBV5-6|NA|TRBJ2-7|NA
CASSLGESRRGANEQYF
TGTGCCAGCAGCTTGGGAGAATCCCGCAGGGGAGCCAACGAGCAGTACTTC
>TRBV5-1|NA|TRBJ1-2|TRBD1
CASSLEPGGYGYTF
TGCGCCAGCAGCTTGGAACCAGGGGGCTATGGCTACACCTTC
>TRBV19|NA|TRBJ1-4|NA
CASRRVVDEKLFF
TGTGCCAGTAGGAGGGTCGTGGATGAAAAACTGTTTTTT
>TRBV6-1|NA|TRBJ1-1|NA
CASYREGTEAFF
TGTGCCAGCTACAGGGAGGGGACTGAAGCTTTCTTT
>TRBV7-8|NA|TRBJ1-6|NA
CASSSGVSGYNSPLHF
TGTGCCAGCAGCTCAGGGGTTTCGGGCTATAATTCACCCCTCCACTTT
>TRBV29-1|NA|TRBJ1-1|NA
CSVDTEAFF
TGCAGCGTTGATACTGAAGCTTTCTTT
>TRBV7-8|once|TRBJ1-5|NA
CASSIGLNQPQHF
TGTGCCAGCAGCATCGGACTCAATCAGCCCCAGCATTTT
>TRBV6-4|NA|TRBJ2-7|TRBD2
CASIPGGNYEQYF
TGTGCCAGCATCCCGGGGGGGAACTACGAGCAGTACTTC
>TRBV5-1|NA|TRBJ1-4|TRBD1
CASSPGDRVNEKLFF
TGCGCCAGCAGCCCAGGTGACAGGGTTAATGAAAAACTGTTTTTT